This T cell receptor beta chain derives from a study of blood T cell repertoires in COVID-19. On the study more broadly: Some COVID-19 samples were acute and others convalescent; all came from the United States, Italy and Spain. PBMCs, B-cell-depleted T cells, or T cells provided the cDNA or gDNA that made up the material.

Germline V gene data show CDR1 as SNHLY and CDR2 as FYNNEI. V lost 6 bases to trimming and J lost 2 bases, with 11 bases between them. The CDR3 is 13 amino acids. This clone was seen a single time. Enrollment of patients from Seattle took place during active infection, with longitudinal follow-up. Study processing details: Estimates of nucleated cell counts were drawn from the amplification of reference gene primers. TCRdb's copy holds only in-frame clones and misses some; the assay was immunoSEQ multiplex PCR. V and J calls and clone size are copied from that table; D and trimming were computed from the DNA. Of some 70,000 clones listed, approximately 86% are singletons.

This receptor was obtained from a man aged 35-49 years with COVID-19, enrolled during active disease. The chain couples TRBV2 to TRBJ2-7; tentative D call: TRBD1 (6 bases). The sequenced sample consisted of peripheral blood. This CDR3 is CASRRDIAYEQYF. The DNA of the CDR3 is TGTGCCAGCAGGAGGGACATCGCCTACGAGCAGTACTTC. Together with reference TRBV2 and TRBJ2-7, the CDR3 gives the full variable domain: EPEVTQTPSHQVTQMGQEVILRCVPISNHLYFYWYRQILGQKVEFLVSFYNNEISEKSEIFDDQFSVERPDGSNFTLKIRSTKLEDSAMYFCASRRDIAYEQYFGPGTRLTVT.